The T cell receptor (beta chain) under discussion was sequenced for a study of shared clonotypes between healthy human individuals. Study-level background: Researchers drew samples from two women and a few men aged 18 to 49.

This CDR3 is 15 amino acids long. V was shortened by 6 bases and J by 2 bases, with 16 bases between the two germline ends. Per the germline V gene, CDR1 is MDHEN and CDR2 is SYDVKM. The table came from immunoSEQ multiplex PCR; TCRdb's copy has only in-frame clones and leaves some out. The repertoire holds some 550,000 clones, with about 96% as singletons. In its sample, this clone was seen once. The antigen is not known. Study-level findings and limits: Generally, naive subsets (rather than memory subsets) showed larger estimated richness.

The sequence was obtained from a young woman in good health. The specimen was naive CD4+ T cells sorted from blood. The sample's subset: CD45RA+ positively selected. The chain has TRBV28 and TRBJ1-2; D gene ambiguous. The CDR3 coding sequence is TGTGCCAGCAGGAGGAAGCTGAGCTTCAACTATGGCTACACCTTC. Its protein is CASRRKLSFNYGYTF.